The T cell receptor beta chain under discussion was sequenced for a study of ipilimumab plus nivolumab after autologous stem cell transplantation. The CDR3 is 15 amino acids. Germline V CDR1 and CDR2: MNHNY, SVGAGI (reference sequence). V gave up 6 bases and J gave up 5 bases; unmatched junction bases: 6. This clone was picked up one time. Here immunoSEQ multiplex PCR was the method, and the copy in TCRdb shows in-frame clones only, minus some. The data show approximately 80,000 clones, approximately 83% seen once. The clonotype was recovered from a male donor with diffuse large B-cell lymphoma. The chain uses TRBV6-6 and TRBJ2-5, with 13 bases lining up with TRBD2. Material: PBMCs, obtained in a trial of ipilimumab plus nivolumab as post-transplant consolidation. The CDR3 here is CASRSTSGGAETQYF. The CDR3 coding sequence is TGTGCCAGCAGGTCAACTAGCGGGGGGGCTGAGACCCAGTACTTC.